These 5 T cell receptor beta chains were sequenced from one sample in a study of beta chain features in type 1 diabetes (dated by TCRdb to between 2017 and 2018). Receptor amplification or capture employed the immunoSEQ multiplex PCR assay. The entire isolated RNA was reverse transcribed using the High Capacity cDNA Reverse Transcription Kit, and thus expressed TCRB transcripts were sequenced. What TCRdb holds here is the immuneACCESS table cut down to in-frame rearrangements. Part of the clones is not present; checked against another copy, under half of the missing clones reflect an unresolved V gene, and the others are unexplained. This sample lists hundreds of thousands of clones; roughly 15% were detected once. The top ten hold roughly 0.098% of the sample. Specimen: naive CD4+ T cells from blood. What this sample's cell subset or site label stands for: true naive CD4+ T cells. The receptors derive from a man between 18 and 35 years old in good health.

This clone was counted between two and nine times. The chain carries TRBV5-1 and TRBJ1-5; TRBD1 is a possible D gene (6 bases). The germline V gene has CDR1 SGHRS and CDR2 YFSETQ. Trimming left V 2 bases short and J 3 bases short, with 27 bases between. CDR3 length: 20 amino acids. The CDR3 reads CASSLSGLQGTRGINQPQHF. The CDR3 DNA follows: TGCGCCAGCAGCTTATCGGGATTACAGGGAACGCGGGGGATCAATCAGCCCCAGCATTTT.

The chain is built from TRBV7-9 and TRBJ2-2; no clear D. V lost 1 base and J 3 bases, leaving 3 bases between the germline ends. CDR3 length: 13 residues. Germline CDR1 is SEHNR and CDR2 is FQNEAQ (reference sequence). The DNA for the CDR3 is TGTGCCAGCAGCTTAGTGGACACCGGGGAGCTGTTTTTT. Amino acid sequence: CASSLVDTGELFF.

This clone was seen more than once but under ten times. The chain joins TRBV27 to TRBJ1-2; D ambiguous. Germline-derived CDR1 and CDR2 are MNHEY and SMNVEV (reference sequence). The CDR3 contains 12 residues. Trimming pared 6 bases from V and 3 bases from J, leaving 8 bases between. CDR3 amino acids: CASSPNYYGYTF. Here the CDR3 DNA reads TGTGCCAGCAGCCCAAACTACTATGGCTACACCTTC.

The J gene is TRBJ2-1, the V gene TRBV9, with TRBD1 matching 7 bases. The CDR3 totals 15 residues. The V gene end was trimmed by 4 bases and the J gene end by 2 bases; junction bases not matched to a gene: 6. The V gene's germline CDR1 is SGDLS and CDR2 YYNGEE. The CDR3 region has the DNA TGTGCCAGCAGCCCTCCAGGGGGAACCTACAATGAGCAGTTCTTC. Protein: CASSPPGGTYNEQFF.

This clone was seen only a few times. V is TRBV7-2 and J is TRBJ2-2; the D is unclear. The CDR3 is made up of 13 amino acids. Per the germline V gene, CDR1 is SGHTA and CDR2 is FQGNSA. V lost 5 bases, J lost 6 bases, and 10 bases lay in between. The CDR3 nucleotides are TGTGCCAGCAGCGAACCACATCCCGGGGAGCTGTTTTTT. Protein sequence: CASSEPHPGELFF. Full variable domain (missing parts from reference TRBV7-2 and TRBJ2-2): GAGVSQSPSNKVTEKGKDVELRCDPISGHTALYWYRQSLGQGLEFLIYFQGNSAPDKSGLPSDRFSAERTGGSVSTLTIQRTQQEDSAVYLCASSEPHPGELFFGEGSRLTVL.